The present T cell receptor (beta chain) was sequenced within a study of technical replicates of blood from a handful of donors. The assay was immunoSEQ multiplex PCR, and TCRdb's table has in-frame clones only and misses some. The table lists around 80,000 clones, 75% to 90% of them singletons. Trimming cost V 8 bases and J 5 bases, with 18 bases left between them. This CDR3 comprises 14 residues. The germline V gene has CDR1 MNHEY and CDR2 SMNVEV (reference sequence). Sequencing was carried out using T cells isolated from PBMCs. V and J are TRBV27 and TRBJ1-1, with D tentatively TRBD1 (6 bases). The TCR sequence derives from a human donor in good health. The DNA for the CDR3 is TGTGCCAGCGGGACACTCAGGGTTGAAACTGAAGCTTTCTTT. Translated, it gives CASGTLRVETEAFF.